These 18 T cell receptor beta chains originate from one sample sequenced in a study of CD8+CD57+ T cells in acquired aplastic anemia. An expansion of CD8+CD57+ cells by flow cytometry had been shown in patients chosen for sequencing. The template for TCR beta VDJ and CDR3 sequence profiling was genomic DNA. MiXCR, run by TCRdb on the reads, gives a single entry per CDR3 protein. The repertoire includes about 270,000 distinct CDR3 sequences, 70% to 85% of them detected once, and roughly 42% sits in the top ten. The specimen was sorted CD4+, CD8+, or CD8+CD57+ T cells (not recorded which) from PBMCs. The receptors stem from a human donor with aplastic anemia.

The chain carries TRBV2 and TRBJ2-1, with TRBD2 matching over 9 bases. CDR1 and CDR2 from the germline V gene are SNHLY and FYNNEI. CDR3 length equals 16 residues. V lost 6 bases, J lost 8 bases, and 14 bases stayed unmatched. The CDR3 is CASSYQGSGRRDEQFF. In DNA form, the CDR3 reads TGTGCCAGCAGCTATCAGGGGAGCGGGAGGAGGGATGAGCAGTTCTTC.

The gene calls are TRBV9 and TRBJ2-1, with D unresolved. Germline V gene sequence: CDR1 SGDLS, CDR2 YYNGEE. The CDR3 runs 15 residues. Deletions cut 4 bases from V and 14 bases from J, with 25 bases between. The CDR3 nucleotides are TGTGCCAGCAGCCAAGAGGACGGAGACTCCTACAATGAGTTCTTC. Its translation: CASSQEDGDSYNEFF.

A note on this clonotype: A read error may explain this, as a much larger clone is one base away. V is TRBV27 and J is TRBJ2-1, with a weak D call TRBD2 (6 bases). The V end lost 8 bases, the J end lost 6 bases, and 11 bases lay between the germline ends. This CDR3 is built from 12 residues. CDR1 is MNHEY, CDR2 SMNVEV, per germline (reference sequence). CDR3 bases: TGTGCCAGCCAGACTAGTAGCAATGAGCAGTTCTTC. It specifies CASQTSSNEQFF.

The chain combines TRBV11-2 with TRBJ1-5, with TRBD1 matching 7 bases. Germline CDR1 reads SGHAT; CDR2 reads FQNNGV. The CDR3 length is 13 residues. V lost 5 bases and J lost 8; bases outside the gene matches: 6. The CDR3 DNA reads TGTGCCAGCAGCCAAACAGGGACAGAGCCCCAGCATTTT. It specifies CASSQTGTEPQHF.

This clonotype was found once. This CDR3 is CASRPGQGASLETQYF. The DNA of the CDR3 is TGTGCCAGCAGACCGGGACAGGGGGCTTCCTTAGAGACCCAGTACTTC. The chain uses TRBV2 and TRBJ2-5; TRBD1 aligns across 12 bases. The CDR3 is made up of 16 amino acids. V gave up 6 bases and J gave up 4 bases; unmatched junction bases: 9. The germline gives CDR1 SNHLY, CDR2 FYNNEI. Full variable domain (rest looked up from reference TRBV2 and TRBJ2-5): EPEVTQTPSHQVTQMGQEVILRCVPISNHLYFYWYRQILGQKVEFLVSFYNNEISEKSEIFDDQFSVERPDGSNFTLKIRSTKLEDSAMYFCASRPGQGASLETQYFGPGTRLLVL.

The genes are TRBV10-3 and TRBJ2-1; 7 bases fit TRBD1. The germline gives CDR1 ENHRY, CDR2 SYGVKD. The V gene end was trimmed by 10 bases and the J gene end by 8 bases; junction bases not matched to a gene: 11. CDR3 length: 13 residues. The CDR3 DNA follows: TGTGCCACCGTAGGGGGCGCGAACGATGAGCAGTTCTTC. This codes for CATVGGANDEQFF.

On this clonotype: No conserved phenylalanine or tryptophan is present at the end of the CDR3, so a read error is the likely explanation. The DNA is left out, because the CDR3 cannot be placed on it with certainty; the CDR3 is given as TCRdb lists it. This chain links TRBV7-9 with TRBJ2-1; the table's D call TRBD1 went unverified against the DNA. The CDR3 has 13 residues if both end residues are counted. Germline V gives CDR1 SEHNR, CDR2 FQNEAQ (reference sequence). This chain's CDR3 is CASSHGRLGAPEQ.

As for this clonotype: The final CDR3 position lacks the conserved phenylalanine or tryptophan, pointing to a likely read error. No DNA is shown, since the ends of the CDR3 on it are uncertain; the CDR3 is the one TCRdb lists. The chain couples TRBV7-3 to TRBJ2-3; the DNA was not compared with TRBD1, the D call given in the table. Both ends counted, the CDR3 spans 13 residues. The germline V gene has CDR1 SGHTA and CDR2 FQGTGA. The CDR3 sequence: CASSQDRRPPADL.

Note on this clonotype: A junction boundary mismatches the germline segment, possibly from a read error. The rearrangement links TRBV7-9 to TRBJ2-3; TRBD2 aligns across 8 bases. CDR3 length: 14 amino acids. Germline CDR1 SEHNR, CDR2 FQNEAQ (reference sequence). The CDR3 here is CASSVAGGHEQFYF. CDR3 in DNA: TGTGCCAGCAGTGTTGCGGGGGGTCATGAGCAGTTCTACTTT.

The V call is TRBV9, the J call TRBJ2-1; 11 bases line up with TRBD1. The CDR3 consists of 16 residues. V was clipped by 4 bases and J by 3 bases; unmatched bases: 6. CDR1 is SGDLS and CDR2 is YYNGEE in the germline V gene. The chain's CDR3 is CASSLRGQGGYNEQFF. In DNA, the CDR3 is TGTGCCAGCAGCCTAAGGGGACAGGGGGGCTACAATGAGCAGTTCTTC. Full variable domain (missing parts from reference TRBV9 and TRBJ2-1): DSGVTQTPKHLITATGQRVTLRCSPRSGDLSVYWYQQSLDQGLQFLIQYYNGEERAKGNILERFSAQQFPDLHSELNLSSLELGDSALYFCASSLRGQGGYNEQFFGPGTRLTVL.

This clonotype was observed many times. The V call is TRBV9, the J call TRBJ2-1; 12 bases agree with TRBD2. V shed 0 bases and J 8 bases; nucleotides not matched to a gene: 3. The CDR3 is made up of 15 amino acids. CDR1 and CDR2 from the germline V gene are SGDLS and YYNGEE. Here the CDR3 reads CASSVELAGGDEQFF. CDR3 nucleotide sequence: TGTGCCAGCAGCGTAGAACTAGCGGGGGGCGATGAGCAGTTCTTC.

Comments on this clonotype: At one of its ends the junction is not consistent with the germline gene, which may arise from a read error. The chain carries TRBV6-1 and TRBJ2-7, with a weak D call TRBD1 (7 bases). There are 12 residues in the CDR3. Germline V lookup: CDR1 MNHNS, CDR2 SASEGT. This CDR3 reads CASSQGGYKQYF. In DNA form, the CDR3 reads TGTGCCAGCAGCCAGGGGGGCTACAAGCAGTACTTC.

The table lists this clonotype with a count of one. No conserved phenylalanine or tryptophan ends this CDR3, so it is likely a read error. This chain connects TRBV2 to TRBJ2-1; a possible D gene is TRBD2 (6 bases). The V end lost 3 bases, the J end lost 11 bases, and 14 bases lay between the germline ends. Germline CDR1 SNHLY, CDR2 FYNNEI. This CDR3 spans 13 amino acids. CDR3 DNA: TGTGCCAGCAGTGATGGCGGGATCCATCAGCAGTTCTAC. Amino acids: CASSDGGIHQQFY.

About this clonotype itself: As the CDR3 is not closed by the conserved phenylalanine or tryptophan, this likely results from a read error. It is unclear where the CDR3 begins or ends on the DNA, so no DNA is shown, and the CDR3 is as TCRdb lists it. The rearrangement uses TRBV9 and TRBJ2-7; TRBD2 was called by the table and not checked on the DNA. Inclusive of both ends, the CDR3 amounts to 13 amino acids. CDR1 SGDLS and CDR2 YYNGEE come from the germline V gene. CDR3: CASSVGSGEDEHY.

This sequence joins TRBV7-9 and TRBJ2-6; no firm D call. V lost 3 bases and J 4 bases, leaving 13 bases between the germline ends. This CDR3 has 16 residues. Germline assignment: CDR1 SEHNR and CDR2 FQNEAQ (reference sequence). The CDR3 here is CASSFARSYGANVLTF. The CDR3 coding sequence is TGTGCCAGCAGCTTTGCGAGAAGCTACGGGGCCAACGTCCTGACTTTC.

The chain couples TRBV19 to TRBJ2-3; a possible D gene is TRBD1 (5 bases). CDR1 and CDR2 (germline): LNHDA, SQIVND (reference sequence). The CDR3 has 15 amino acids. V lost 3 bases and J lost 3, with 13 bases in between. CDR3 residues: CASSMAAGKTDTQYF. CDR3 DNA: TGTGCCAGTAGTATGGCGGCAGGGAAAACAGATACGCAGTATTTT.

The chain is built from TRBV7-2 and TRBJ2-3, with a possible D match to TRBD2 (5 bases). Trimming took 6 bases from V and 9 from J, leaving 16 bases between them. CDR1 SGHTA and CDR2 FQGNSA come from the germline V gene. The CDR3 consists of 13 residues. The CDR3 region has the DNA TGTGCCAGCAGGTTTCAAAGAAGAGGGACGCAGTATTTT. It translates to CASRFQRRGTQYF.

The chain has TRBV2 and TRBJ2-1; TRBD1 aligns across 7 bases. The J call may be in error: the DNA end matches TRBJ2-7 better. Germline V gene sequence: CDR1 SNHLY, CDR2 FYNNEI. The CDR3 is 13 amino acids. CDR3 residues: CASSGRGIHAQYF. CDR3 sequence (DNA): TGTGCCAGCAGTGGCAGGGGGATCCATGCGCAGTACTTC.